These 24 T cell receptor beta chains share one sample of origin, sequenced in a study of OX40 agonist ivuxolimab in advanced cancers. Produced via immunoSEQ multiplex PCR; TCRdb's table is partial and in-frame only. The table includes around 83,000 clones, around 90% detected once. The sample in question was CD4+ or CD8+ T cells sorted from blood, obtained in a trial of the OX40 agonist ivuxolimab. All receptors come from an adult with an advanced solid tumor such as melanoma, head and neck, liver or kidney cancer.

This clone was detected once. The gene calls are TRBV9 and TRBJ2-5, with D possibly being TRBD1 or TRBD2 (5 bases each). Per germline, CDR1 SGDLS and CDR2 YYNGEE. V was shortened by 0 bases and J by 4 bases, with 13 bases between the two germline ends. The CDR3 is 15 residues long. This CDR3 reads CASSVAAGAGETQYF. As DNA, the CDR3 is TGTGCCAGCAGCGTAGCTGCCGGGGCGGGAGAGACCCAGTACTTC.

This chain connects TRBV30 to TRBJ1-2, with D possibly being TRBD1 (5 bases). The CDR3 extends over 13 amino acids. CDR1 is GTSNPN and CDR2 is SVGIG in the germline V gene (reference sequence). Trimming took 2 bases from V and 4 from J, leaving 11 bases between them. The CDR3 bases are TGTGCCTGGAGTCCTCAGGGCGGCTATGGCTACACCTTC. It yields the protein CAWSPQGGYGYTF. Supplemented by reference TRBV30 and TRBJ1-2, the full variable domain reads SQTIHQWPATLVQPVGSPLSLECTVEGTSNPNLYWYRQAAGRGLQLLFYSVGIGQISSEVPQNLSASRPQDRQFILSSKKLLLSDSGFYLCAWSPQGGYGYTFGSGTRLTVV.

This clone appeared a single time. The rearrangement uses TRBV5-1 and TRBJ1-1; D gene ambiguous. Per the germline V gene, CDR1 is SGHRS and CDR2 is YFSETQ. This CDR3 region has 14 residues. The V end lost 0 bases, the J end lost 2 bases, and 8 bases lay between the germline ends. As DNA, the CDR3 is TGCGCCAGCAGCTTGGACCGAGTCAACACTGAAGCTTTCTTT. It encodes CASSLDRVNTEAFF.

V usage is TRBV28 and J usage is TRBJ2-1; unclear D gene. Trimming took 7 bases from V and 4 from J, leaving 5 bases between them. CDR3 size: 11 residues. Germline V gene sequence: CDR1 MDHEN, CDR2 SYDVKM. The CDR3 nucleotides read TGTGCCAGCATTCTGTACAATGAGCAGTTCTTC. It encodes CASILYNEQFF.

The J gene is TRBJ1-1, the V gene TRBV20-1; tentative D call: TRBD1 (6 bases). This CDR3 has 11 amino acids. Germline CDR1 reads DFQATT; CDR2 reads SNEGSKA (reference sequence). Trimming shortened V by 4 bases and J by 4 bases, and 7 bases separated the two germline ends. The DNA for the CDR3 is TGCAGTGCTAAGGGGGGCACTGAAGCTTTCTTT. Translated: CSAKGGTEAFF.

The chain is built from TRBV10-3 and TRBJ2-2, with TRBD2 matching over 8 bases. The CDR3 contains 15 residues. CDR1 ENHRY and CDR2 SYGVKD come from the germline V gene. The V segment lost 7 bases and the J segment 3 bases; nucleotides outside the gene matches: 7. CDR3 coding DNA: TGTGCCATCAAAGCGGGGGTATCGGACACCGGGGAGCTGTTTTTT. Its protein product is CAIKAGVSDTGELFF.

The rearrangement joins TRBV27 to TRBJ2-7; 11 bases are shared with TRBD2. CDR3 length equals 14 residues. Per germline, CDR1 MNHEY and CDR2 SMNVEV (reference sequence). Losses at the gene ends were 6 bases for V and 2 bases for J; bases not matched to a gene: 3. The CDR3 DNA is TGTGCCAGCAGGCTAGCGGGAGGACCCTACGAGCAGTACTTC. Translating gives CASRLAGGPYEQYF.

This chain uses TRBV18 with TRBJ2-2, with D unresolved. V was pared by 3 bases and J by 8 bases, with 4 bases between. This CDR3 has 11 residues. Germline V lookup: CDR1 KGHSH, CDR2 LQKENI. CDR3 in DNA: TGTGCCAGCTCACCTTCGGGGGAGCTGTTTTTT. Amino acids: CASSPSGELFF.

The gene calls are TRBV23-1 and TRBJ1-6; TRBD1 is a possible D gene (6 bases). TRBV23-1 is reported as an ORF; its role is uncertain. The V end was cut by 2 bases, the J end by 10 bases, with 12 bases between. This CDR3 has 14 residues. The CDR3 DNA reads TGCGCCAGCAGTCAACGAACAGGGTGCTCACCCCTCCACTTT. The encoded protein is CASSQRTGCSPLHF.

This clone is a singleton in its sample. This chain links TRBV19 with TRBJ1-5; D may be TRBD1 (5 bases). CDR3 length equals 15 residues. V was trimmed by 6 bases and J by 6 bases, leaving 18 bases between them. Germline-derived CDR1 and CDR2 are LNHDA and SQIVND (reference sequence). CDR3 sequence: CASSPLGAVGQPQHF. The CDR3 nucleotides are TGTGCCAGTAGCCCCCTCGGGGCTGTGGGTCAGCCCCAGCATTTT.

V is TRBV5-1 and J is TRBJ2-2; D unclear. The CDR3 is 17 residues long. Trimming shortened V by 0 bases and J by 2 bases, and 14 bases separated the two germline ends. The germline V gene has CDR1 SGHRS and CDR2 YFSETQ. CDR3 in DNA: TGCGCCAGCAGCTTGGTACCGAGAAAGGGAAACACCGGGGAGCTGTTTTTT. This codes for CASSLVPRKGNTGELFF.

This sequence joins TRBV5-1 and TRBJ1-1; unclear D gene. Per the germline V gene, CDR1 is SGHRS and CDR2 is YFSETQ. The CDR3 spans 15 residues. V lost 0 bases and J lost 1, with 10 bases in between. The CDR3 is CASSLARRENTEAFF. CDR3 bases: TGCGCCAGCAGCTTGGCCCGTCGGGAGAACACTGAAGCTTTCTTT.

Comment on this clone: Other DNA sequences in the sample encode the same CDR3. The rearrangement joins TRBV11-2 to TRBJ2-7; 13 bases line up with TRBD2. The CDR3 runs to 15 residues. Germline CDR1 is SGHAT and CDR2 is FQNNGV. V trimming: 1 base; J trimming: 4 bases; junction bases outside the gene matches: 1. The CDR3 sequence: CASSLGTSGSYEQYF. The CDR3 DNA sequence: TGTGCCAGCAGCTTAGGGACTAGCGGGAGTTACGAGCAGTACTTC.

V usage is TRBV29-1 and J usage is TRBJ1-1; D gene uncertain. The V end lost 6 bases, the J end lost 8 bases, and 16 bases lay between the germline ends. The CDR3 length is 12 residues. Germline CDR1 is SQVTM and CDR2 is ANQGSEA. CDR3 bases: TGCAGCGTGACCAACCCTGGCGTGGAAGCTTTCTTT. This codes for CSVTNPGVEAFF.

The chain recombines TRBV15 with TRBJ2-7; 12 bases match TRBD1. This CDR3 contains 14 residues. The germline V gene has CDR1 LNHNV and CDR2 YYDKDF (reference sequence). The V gene end was trimmed by 5 bases and the J gene end by 6 bases; junction bases not matched to a gene: 5. CDR3 coding DNA: TGTGCCACCAGCTCGGGACAGGGGGCTACCGAGCAGTACTTC. Encoded protein: CATSSGQGATEQYF.

The J gene is TRBJ2-6, the V gene TRBV19, with unresolved D. The germline CDR1 and CDR2 sequences are LNHDA and SQIVND (reference sequence). V dropped 2 bases and J dropped 0 bases, with 8 bases sitting between them. The CDR3 sequence is 16 residues long. CDR3 DNA: TGTGCCAGTAGTATAACGCGTCTCTCTGGGGCCAACGTCCTGACTTTC. Its translation: CASSITRLSGANVLTF.

The chain uses TRBV6-1 and TRBJ2-5, with TRBD1 matching 9 bases. Germline assignment: CDR1 MNHNS and CDR2 SASEGT. There are 15 residues in the CDR3. V lost 5 bases and J lost 5; bases outside the gene matches: 9. Here the CDR3 reads CASSNIQGAQETQYF. CDR3 nucleotides: TGTGCCAGCAGTAATATACAGGGGGCTCAGGAGACCCAGTACTTC.

The rearrangement joins TRBV9 to TRBJ2-7; TRBD2 matches at 9 bases. CDR1 SGDLS and CDR2 YYNGEE come from the germline V gene. Unmatched junction bases numbered 6, after V lost 0 bases and J lost 5 bases. The CDR3 runs 15 residues. The CDR3 nucleotides are TGTGCCAGCAGCGTAGGGGGGCTAGCGGGACACGAGCAGTACTTC. Translation: CASSVGGLAGHEQYF. The entire variable domain, with the rest obtained from reference TRBV9 and TRBJ2-7, is as follows: DSGVTQTPKHLITATGQRVTLRCSPRSGDLSVYWYQQSLDQGLQFLIQYYNGEERAKGNILERFSAQQFPDLHSELNLSSLELGDSALYFCASSVGGLAGHEQYFGPGTRLTVT.

The rearrangement joins TRBV6-1 to TRBJ1-5, with D maybe TRBD1 (6 bases). Germline CDR1 MNHNS, CDR2 SASEGT. The CDR3 is made up of 16 amino acids. Trimming removed 2 bases from V and 0 bases from J, with 11 bases in between. The CDR3 nucleotides are TGTGCCAGCAGTGAACGACAGGATCTTAGCAATCAGCCCCAGCATTTT. It translates to CASSERQDLSNQPQHF.

This clone was seen only once. CDR3 sequence reads: CASSAAGEETQYF. CDR3 DNA: TGTGCCAGCAGTGCAGCAGGCGAGGAGACCCAGTACTTC. The rearrangement links TRBV2 to TRBJ2-5; D remains ambiguous. Germline lookup yields CDR1 SNHLY and CDR2 FYNNEI. The CDR3 covers 13 residues. Trimming pared 4 bases from V and 5 bases from J, leaving 11 bases between.

This clone has a single count. The rearrangement links TRBV30 to TRBJ1-3; D gene uncertain. CDR1 and CDR2 from the germline V gene are GTSNPN and SVGIG (reference sequence). V was trimmed by 4 bases and J by 1 base, leaving 8 bases between them. This CDR3 is 13 amino acids long. CDR3 in amino acids: CAWTGESGNTIYF. As DNA, the CDR3 is TGTGCCTGGACAGGTGAATCTGGAAACACCATATATTTT.

The chain combines TRBV27 with TRBJ2-5, with 8 bases aligning to TRBD2. The CDR3 spans 15 residues. Trimming took 5 bases from V and 4 from J; bases not matched to a gene: 9. CDR1 is MNHEY, CDR2 SMNVEV, per germline (reference sequence). DNA of the CDR3: TGTGCCAGCAGTCCTCCGGGGGGGTGGGTAGAGACCCAGTACTTC. Protein sequence: CASSPPGGWVETQYF.

This chain links TRBV5-1 with TRBJ2-5; D is undetermined. The CDR3 contains 13 residues. V lost 5 bases and J 5 bases, leaving 13 bases between the germline ends. Germline assignment: CDR1 SGHRS and CDR2 YFSETQ. The CDR3 bases are TGCGCCAGCAGTGGGGTGGGGTCGGAGACCCAGTACTTC. Translation: CASSGVGSETQYF.

The chain employs TRBV9 and TRBJ2-1; 8 positions agree with TRBD2. CDR1 SGDLS and CDR2 YYNGEE come from the germline V gene. The CDR3 contains 15 residues. Losses at the gene ends were 4 bases for V and 6 bases for J; bases not matched to a gene: 9. The CDR3 DNA reads TGTGCCAGCAGCCCGACTAGCGTGGGTGGCAATGAGCAGTTCTTC. Translating it yields CASSPTSVGGNEQFF.